This section outlines one T cell receptor (beta chain) sequence together with its context. The antigen is not known. The assay was immunoSEQ multiplex PCR, and TCRdb's table has in-frame clones only and misses some. The table includes millions of clones, over 90% detected once. The sample is drawn from a study of shared clonotypes between healthy human individuals. Notes on the study in general: Sharing across several donors was seen in 4.5% to 6.5% of naive CD4 clonotypes.

The germline gives CDR1 DFQATT, CDR2 SNEGSKA (reference sequence). V was shortened by 6 bases and J by 4 bases, with 9 bases between the two germline ends. The CDR3 is 11 residues long. The chain employs TRBV20-1 and TRBJ1-2; D gene uncertain. The TCR was taken from a man between 18 and 29 years old in good health. Some clones in this sample may be carry-over from other donors' samples. Specimen: naive CD4+ T cells from PBMCs. Regarding subset: CD45RA+ positively selected. This chain's CDR3 is CSAIPSYGYTF. The CDR3 region has the DNA TGCAGTGCCATCCCATCCTATGGCTACACCTTC.